Presented here are 14 T cell receptor beta chains from one specimen sequenced in a study of cytomegalovirus exposure and HLA in healthy donors. This PCR relied on a set of 60 Vbeta primers and 13 Jbeta primers. Some clones are missing from TCRdb's copy, which holds only in-frame ones; the method was immunoSEQ multiplex PCR. The sample holds over 100,000 clones, roughly 85% seen once. The sequenced sample was PBMCs. All receptors derive from a man between 35 and 55 years old in good health and CMV-seronegative.

This chain connects TRBV5-4 to TRBJ2-7; 13 nucleotides agree with TRBD2. Per the germline V gene, CDR1 is SGHNT and CDR2 is YYREEE (reference sequence). J gave up 5 bases and V 3 bases, and 5 bases lay outside the gene matches. The CDR3 extends over 15 amino acids. The CDR3 reads CASSSGLAGVDEQYF. Written as DNA, the CDR3 is TGTGCCAGCAGCTCCGGACTAGCGGGAGTAGACGAGCAGTACTTC. Based on the CDR3 plus reference TRBV5-4 and TRBJ2-7, the full variable domain is ETGVTQSPTHLIKTRGQQVTLRCSSQSGHNTVSWYQQALGQGPQFIFQYYREEENGRGNFPPRFSGLQFPNYSSELNVNALELDDSALYLCASSSGLAGVDEQYFGPGTRLTVT.

This rearrangement joins TRBV10-3 to TRBJ2-5; TRBD1 agrees at 7 bases. Germline values: CDR1 ENHRY, CDR2 SYGVKD. After removal of 2 bases from V and 2 bases from J, the junction contained 8 bases not matched to a gene. There are 16 residues in the CDR3. Here the CDR3 DNA reads TGTGCCATCAGTGAGATAGGGACAGCTGAACAAGAGACCCAGTACTTC. Its translation: CAISEIGTAEQETQYF.

The chain recombines TRBV27 with TRBJ2-7, with TRBD1 matching over 8 bases. Trimming took 6 bases from V and 6 from J; bases not matched to a gene: 10. CDR1 and CDR2 (germline): MNHEY, SMNVEV (reference sequence). This CDR3 spans 14 amino acids. The CDR3: CASRPRTGSPEQYF. The CDR3 nucleotides are TGTGCCAGCAGACCTAGGACAGGGAGCCCCGAGCAGTACTTC.

V usage is TRBV6-1 and J usage is TRBJ2-2; a weak D match, TRBD1 (5 bases). This CDR3 spans 13 amino acids. Germline values: CDR1 MNHNS, CDR2 SASEGT. The V end was cut by 2 bases, the J end by 6 bases, with 7 bases between. CDR3 protein: CASSETRAGELFF. In nucleotides, the CDR3 is TGTGCCAGCAGTGAAACCAGGGCCGGGGAGCTGTTTTTT.

CDR3 sequence: CASSTGVLETQYF. In DNA, the CDR3 is TGTGCCAGCAGTACAGGGGTTTTGGAGACCCAGTACTTC. This chain uses TRBV2 with TRBJ2-5; 7 bases agree with TRBD1. J was trimmed by 5 bases and V by 5 bases; bases with no gene match: 5. The germline gives CDR1 SNHLY, CDR2 FYNNEI. This CDR3 has 13 amino acids.

The chain has TRBV19 and TRBJ2-5, with 9 bases matching TRBD2. V gave up 7 bases and J gave up 5 bases; unmatched junction bases: 2. Per germline, CDR1 LNHDA and CDR2 SQIVND (reference sequence). The CDR3 is 12 amino acids. The CDR3 loop is CASTAGGETQYF. In nucleotides, the CDR3 is TGTGCCAGTACCGCGGGGGGGGAGACCCAGTACTTC.

The genes are TRBV27 and TRBJ1-5, with TRBD1 identical over 7 bases. The CDR3 runs to 14 residues. The germline V gene has CDR1 MNHEY and CDR2 SMNVEV (reference sequence). Trimming removed 7 bases from V and 2 bases from J; junction bases left unmatched: 5. Written as DNA, the CDR3 is TGTGCCAGCACCGTGGACAGGCGCAATCAGCCCCAGCATTTT. Translation gives CASTVDRRNQPQHF.

The chain combines TRBV28 with TRBJ2-1, with 10 bases fitting TRBD2. Germline trimming cut 5 bases from V and 1 base from J; bases unmatched to any gene: 5. The CDR3 contains 16 residues. Looked up from germline, CDR1 is MDHEN and CDR2 is SYDVKM. This CDR3 is CASSPSGGPSYNEQFF. CDR3 in DNA: TGTGCCAGCAGTCCTAGCGGGGGTCCATCCTACAATGAGCAGTTCTTC.

This chain uses TRBV4-1 with TRBJ1-2; TRBD1 matches 11 bases. The junction had 6 bases not matched to a gene; V was cut back by 4 bases and J by 8 bases. The CDR3 spans 14 residues. Germline-derived CDR1 and CDR2 are MGHRA and YSYEKL. The CDR3 DNA sequence: TGCGCCAGCAGCCCCGGACAGGGGGCTAGCGGCTACACCTTC. Protein product: CASSPGQGASGYTF.

This clone has a handful of counts. The V call is TRBV7-2, the J call TRBJ2-5, with 8 bases lining up with TRBD1. Near its end, the DNA agrees better with TRBJ2-7, so the J call may be wrong. Germline CDR1 reads SGHTA; CDR2 reads FQGNSA. This CDR3 is 15 amino acids long. The CDR3 DNA follows: TGTGCCAGCAGCTTAGTCGGACAGGGTGACGGCGAGCAGTACTTC. Translation: CASSLVGQGDGEQYF.

The chain recombines TRBV11-3 with TRBJ2-3; 8 bases map to TRBD1. The V gene end was trimmed by 3 bases and the J gene end by 1 base; junction bases not matched to a gene: 6. Per germline, CDR1 SGHNT and CDR2 YENEEA. The CDR3 length is 16 residues. DNA for the CDR3: TGTGCCAGCAGCTTTGCAGGGGGCCTCGGCACAGATACGCAGTATTTT. Encoded protein: CASSFAGGLGTDTQYF.

The CDR3 nucleotides read TGTGCCAGCAGCGCAAACCCCGGGAACAACTATGGCTACACCTTC. It encodes CASSANPGNNYGYTF. The chain combines TRBV7-8 with TRBJ1-2, with D unresolved. The length of the CDR3 is 15 residues. The V gene lost 5 bases and the J gene lost 2 bases, with 15 bases spanning the gap. Germline V CDR1 and CDR2: SGHVS, FQNEAQ.

This clone showed up just a few times. The J gene is TRBJ2-3, the V gene TRBV4-1; D is unresolved. CDR3 length: 12 amino acids. Germline lookup yields CDR1 MGHRA and CDR2 YSYEKL. Trimming took off 1 base at V and 6 bases at J, with 5 bases between the two ends. The chain's CDR3 is CASSQALDTQYF. DNA of the CDR3: TGCGCCAGCAGCCAAGCCCTGGATACGCAGTATTTT.

CDR3 sequence reads: CASSHLGGGGAGEKLFF. The CDR3 nucleotides are TGCGCCAGCAGCCACCTAGGGGGGGGAGGGGCGGGAGAAAAACTGTTTTTT. The rearrangement joins TRBV4-1 to TRBJ1-4; a possible D gene is TRBD1 (6 bases). The CDR3 contains 17 residues. The V and J ends lost 3 bases and 8 bases respectively, with 22 bases between them. CDR1 MGHRA and CDR2 YSYEKL come from the germline V gene.